The rows below give T cell receptor beta chains drawn from one sample of a study of T cells after yellow fever vaccination. Via MiXCR, TCRdb re-called the 5' RACE reads, giving one row per CDR3 protein. The repertoire holds about 50,000 distinct CDR3 sequences, with about 5.6% as singletons. Sequences were derived from PBMCs, either bulk or a sorted T-cell subset (CD4+, CD8+, memory, or dextramer-sorted; not recorded which), sampled on the day of the yellow fever booster vaccination. The receptors were gathered from a man younger than 35 who received the YFV17D yellow fever vaccine. Each CDR3 is given with its conserved first and last residue. D genes are given only for firm matches. Only some rows state a clone size, as once, few, many or a class for expanded clones.

size	V	D	J	CDR3	DNA
many	TRBV12-3/TRBV12-4	TRBD1	TRBJ2-3	CASSAYPGQGTDTQYF	TGTGCCAGCAGTGCTTATCCTGGACAGGGGACAGATACGCAGTATTTT
few	TRBV5-6	.	TRBJ2-5	CASSLEGRAAETQYF	TGTGCCAGCAGCTTGGAAGGTAGGGCAGCAGAGACCCAGTACTTC
many	TRBV5-1	.	TRBJ2-2	CASSLYFGSGELFF	TGCGCCAGCAGCTTGTACTTCGGTAGCGGGGAGCTGTTTTTT
few	TRBV24-1	TRBD1	TRBJ2-2	CATSDLDRVGTGELFF	TGTGCCACCAGTGATTTGGACAGGGTAGGCACCGGGGAGCTGTTTTTT
many	TRBV4-1	.	TRBJ1-2	CASSQTTEFNYGYTF	TGCGCCAGCAGCCAAACAACGGAGTTTAACTATGGCTACACCTTC
.	TRBV30	.	TRBJ2-7	CACTRARATYEQYF	TGTGCCTGTACTAGGGCAAGGGCCACCTACGAGCAGTACTTC
.	TRBV7-9	.	TRBJ1-2	CASSSTSLGRSAYGYTF	TGTGCCAGCAGCTCGACTTCTTTGGGGAGAAGCGCTTATGGCTACACCTTC
many	TRBV27	TRBD1	TRBJ2-7	CASSIRPGQRRYEQYF	TGTGCCAGCAGTATCCGGCCGGGACAGCGCCGCTACGAGCAGTACTTC
few	TRBV7-2	TRBD2	TRBJ2-5	CASSPRGLAGGLTETQYF	TGTGCCAGCAGCCCGAGAGGCCTAGCGGGGGGGCTTACAGAGACCCAGTACTTC
many	TRBV12-3/TRBV12-4	TRBD1	TRBJ2-2	CASSPTGGGKAGELFF	TGTGCCAGCAGTCCCACAGGGGGCGGAAAGGCCGGGGAGCTGTTTTTT
many	TRBV7-9	TRBD1	TRBJ1-1	CASSDRGRTEAFF	TGTGCCAGCAGCGACAGGGGGCGTACTGAAGCTTTCTTT
.	TRBV7-9	.	TRBJ1-1	CASSFSQDTEAFF	TGTGCCAGCAGCTTTTCGCAGGACACTGAAGCTTTCTTT
few	TRBV14	TRBD2	TRBJ2-3	CASSQELAASTDTQYF	TGTGCCAGCAGCCAAGAACTAGCGGCAAGCACAGATACGCAGTATTTT
many	TRBV5-1	.	TRBJ2-4	CASSLGASETRDF	TGCGCCAGCAGCTTGGGTGCCAGTGAGACACGAGACTTC
.	TRBV4-1	TRBD1	TRBJ2-4	CASSQDAETGRKNIQYF	TGCGCCAGCAGCCAAGATGCGGAGACAGGGCGCAAAAACATTCAGTACTTC
many	TRBV27	.	TRBJ2-3	CASRGARPTTDTQYF	TGTGCCAGCAGGGGGGCCCGACCGACGACAGATACGCAGTATTTT
many	TRBV4-3	.	TRBJ2-3	CASSQDFAGDTQYF	TGCGCCAGCAGCCAAGACTTTGCTGGAGATACGCAGTATTTT
few	TRBV11-2	.	TRBJ1-2	CASSAGGANYGYTF	TGTGCCAGCAGCGCGGGAGGGGCTAACTATGGCTACACCTTC
few	TRBV12-3/TRBV12-4	.	TRBJ1-1	CASSLMSRRADEAFF	TGTGCCAGCAGTTTAATGTCCCGCCGAGCAGATGAAGCTTTCTTT
many	TRBV30	TRBD2	TRBJ2-1	CAWSLAAYNEQFF	TGTGCCTGGAGTCTAGCGGCCTACAATGAGCAGTTCTTC
many	TRBV5-1	.	TRBJ2-3	CASSPQPPRPESTDTQYF	TGCGCCAGCAGCCCCCAACCCCCCCGGCCGGAGAGCACAGATACGCAGTATTTT
many	TRBV7-9	.	TRBJ1-1	CASSRDNRGEAFF	TGTGCCAGCAGCCGGGACAACCGGGGTGAAGCTTTCTTT
many	TRBV29-1	.	TRBJ2-5	CSVERLIETQYF	TGCAGCGTTGAAAGGCTAATAGAGACCCAGTACTTC
many	TRBV29-1	TRBD2	TRBJ2-5	CSVTTSGGGGGQYF	TGCAGCGTAACGACTAGCGGGGGGGGTGGTGGTCAGTACTTC
many	TRBV4-1	.	TRBJ1-1	CASSRGVASEAFF	TGCGCCAGCAGCCGAGGGGTCGCCTCTGAAGCTTTCTTT
.	TRBV7-6	.	TRBJ2-7	CASSSGYLYEQYF	TGTGCCAGCAGCTCCGGGTACCTCTACGAGCAGTACTTC
.	TRBV11-3	.	TRBJ2-5	CASSLEAQETQYF	TGTGCCAGCAGCTTAGAGGCGCAAGAGACCCAGTACTTC
many	TRBV29-1	.	TRBJ1-1	CSVVEQANTEAFF	TGCAGCGTTGTTGAACAGGCGAACACTGAAGCTTTCTTT
few	TRBV29-1	.	TRBJ2-2	CSVTLNTGELFF	TGCAGCGTCACCTTGAACACCGGGGAGCTGTTTTTT
many	TRBV4-1	.	TRBJ2-1	CASSQDPPLSYNEQFF	TGCGCCAGCAGCCAAGATCCGCCACTATCCTACAATGAGCAGTTCTTC
few	TRBV5-1	TRBD2	TRBJ2-1	CASSLGTSGGYNEQFF	TGCGCCAGCAGCTTGGGAACTAGCGGGGGATACAATGAGCAGTTCTTC
many	TRBV6-1	.	TRBJ1-6	CASSDVKGAPYNSPLHF	TGTGCCAGCAGTGACGTGAAGGGAGCCCCCTATAATTCACCCCTCCACTTT
.	TRBV3-1	.	TRBJ1-2	CASSQVPGPYGYTF	TGTGCCAGCAGCCAAGTCCCCGGTCCCTATGGCTACACCTTC
few	TRBV12-5	.	TRBJ1-5	CASGLVSGGSNQPQHF	TGTGCTAGTGGTTTGGTAAGCGGGGGAAGCAATCAGCCCCAGCATTTT
many	TRBV6-5	.	TRBJ1-4	CASSYPGEKLFF	TGTGCCAGCAGTTACCCGGGAGAAAAACTGTTTTTT
few	TRBV5-1	.	TRBJ1-1	CASSLGRSGIGDTEAFF	TGCGCCAGCAGCTTGGGTAGGAGTGGGATAGGGGACACTGAAGCTTTCTTT
.	TRBV5-1	.	TRBJ2-7	CASSLAEQYF	TGCGCCAGCAGCTTGGCCGAGCAGTACTTC
.	TRBV9	TRBD2	TRBJ2-3	CASSLGGTSGDTQYF	TGTGCCAGCAGCCTGGGTGGGACTAGCGGGGATACGCAGTATTTT
.	TRBV20-1	.	TRBJ1-4	CSARSWGEKLFF	TGCAGTGCTAGAAGTTGGGGCGAAAAACTGTTTTTT
few	TRBV19	TRBD1	TRBJ1-1	CASSGQGRMNTEAFF	TGTGCCAGTAGTGGACAGGGTCGCATGAACACTGAAGCTTTCTTT
many	TRBV12-5	TRBD2	TRBJ2-3	CASGTSVTRGEDTDTQYF	TGTGCTAGTGGTACCTCCGTAACGCGGGGGGAAGACACAGATACGCAGTATTTT
few	TRBV4-2	.	TRBJ2-3	CASSQEDLTDTQYF	TGTGCCAGCAGCCAAGAAGACCTCACAGATACGCAGTATTTT
.	TRBV19	TRBD1	TRBJ2-3	CASSVSRGLLDTQYF	TGTGCCAGTAGCGTTTCCAGGGGGCTCTTAGATACGCAGTATTTT
.	TRBV7-6	.	TRBJ2-1	CASSLVMGTDNEQFF	TGTGCCAGCAGCTTAGTTATGGGGACTGACAATGAGCAGTTCTTC
few	TRBV11-1	.	TRBJ1-4	CASSLTTSNEKLFF	TGTGCCAGCAGCTTGACAACATCTAATGAAAAACTGTTTTTT
many	TRBV14	.	TRBJ1-2	CASSHMRGTKDLYGYTF	TGTGCCAGCAGCCACATGAGAGGGACGAAGGACCTCTATGGCTACACCTTC
many	TRBV12-3/TRBV12-4	.	TRBJ1-4	CASSFLPGYEKLFF	TGTGCCAGCAGTTTTCTTCCCGGCTATGAAAAACTGTTTTTT
.	TRBV3-1	.	TRBJ2-2	CASSQDRGGSAGELFF	TGTGCCAGCAGCCAAGACAGGGGGGGTTCGGCCGGGGAGCTGTTTTTT
few	TRBV19	.	TRBJ2-6	CASSKWLVSSGANVLTF	TGTGCCAGTAGTAAATGGCTCGTCTCCTCTGGGGCCAACGTCCTGACTTTC
many	TRBV27	TRBD1	TRBJ1-5	CASSYRGDSNQPQHF	TGTGCCAGCAGTTACAGGGGCGATAGCAATCAGCCCCAGCATTTT